The T cell receptor beta chain under discussion was sequenced for a study of blood T cell repertoires in COVID-19. The wider study: Sources were T cells, B-cell-depleted T cells, or PBMCs; the material itself was cDNA or gDNA.

Sequencing used immunoSEQ multiplex PCR; TCRdb keeps in-frame clones, though not all of them. The sample has about 47,000 clones, about 63% seen once. The CDR3 is 16 residues long. Trimming removed 4 bases from V and 8 bases from J; junction bases left unmatched: 14. Germline values: CDR1 SGHTA, CDR2 FQGNSA. V and J are TRBV7-2 and TRBJ2-1, with 7 bases identical to TRBD2. The source of this sequence is a woman between 65 and 79 years old with acute or convalescent COVID-19. Material: peripheral blood. Here the CDR3 reads CASSSRGLGLRHEQFF. The CDR3 coding sequence is TGTGCCAGCAGCTCGCGCGGACTAGGTCTCCGTCATGAGCAGTTCTTC.